The rows below give T cell receptor beta chains drawn from one sample of a study of T cells in localized non-small cell lung cancer. Only in-frame clones appear in the TCRdb table, and some are missing; sequencing was by immunoSEQ multiplex PCR. Of tens of thousands of clones detected, just under 85% appear once; the ten largest clones hold approximately 2.8%. The source material was peripheral blood, sampled before any cancer treatment. The receptors here all came from a man aged 40 to 70 with stage I lung adenocarcinoma. Both conserved end residues are part of each CDR3. D genes are given only for firm matches. Size tells how often a clone was seen (once, few, many) or the class of an expanded clone, and some rows leave it out.

>14|TRBV2|TRBD2|TRBJ2-2|once
TGTGCCAGCAGTGACAGTAGCGGGAACGGGGAGCTGTTTTTT
CASSDSSGNGELFF
>15|TRBV4-3|-|TRBJ2-1|-
TGCGCCAGCAGCCAAGGTATAGGTTTGTACAATGAGCAGTTCTTC
CASSQGIGLYNEQFF
>13|TRBV2|-|TRBJ2-1|-
TGTGCCAGCAGAGCCACGGAGGTCAATGAGCAGTTCTTC
CASRATEVNEQFF
>14|TRBV28|TRBD1|TRBJ1-5|-
TGTGCCAGCAGCCGACAGGGGAGCAATCAGCCCCAGCATTTT
CASSRQGSNQPQHF
>14|TRBV6-5|TRBD1|TRBJ1-1|-
TGTGCCAGCAGAGCGGGACAGATAAACACTGAAGCTTTCTTT
CASRAGQINTEAFF
>16|TRBV18|TRBD2|TRBJ2-1|-
TGTGCCAGCTCACGGACCGGGACTAGCAGCTACAATGAGCAGTTCTTC
CASSRTGTSSYNEQFF
>11|TRBV6-5|-|TRBJ1-2|-
TGTGCCAGCAGCAGGGGAGGTGGCTACACCTTC
CASSRGGGYTF
>16|TRBV30|-|TRBJ1-4|few
TGTGCCTGCCCCTTGCCTTCTCGGAGGGAGAATGAAAAACTGTTTTTT
CACPLPSRRENEKLFF
>15|TRBV6-5|TRBD2|TRBJ2-5|-
TGTGCCAGCAGTTCGGGGACTAGCGGGCGGGGGGAGCAGTACTTC
CASSSGTSGRGEQYF
>15|TRBV9|-|TRBJ1-4|once
TGTGCCAGCAGCGTAGACGGCGGGGTAAATGAAAAACTGTTTTTT
CASSVDGGVNEKLFF
>13|TRBV11-2|TRBD1|TRBJ1-1|-
TGTGCCAGCAGCTTAAGAGACAGGGCTGAAGCTTTCTTT
CASSLRDRAEAFF
>13|TRBV28|-|TRBJ1-1|-
TGTGCCAGCAGTTTAAGGCAGATCACTGAAGCTTTCTTT
CASSLRQITEAFF
>11|TRBV6-6|-|TRBJ1-2|-
TGTGCCAGCCGGTCTAACTATGGCTACACCTTC
CASRSNYGYTF
>15|TRBV9|-|TRBJ1-1|-
TGTGCCAGCAGCGTAGTAGGGGGTGGAAACACTGAAGCTTTCTTT
CASSVVGGGNTEAFF
>14|TRBV5-1|-|TRBJ1-1|-
TGCGCCAGCAGCTTGGCCTCCCCGAACACTGAAGCTTTCTTT
CASSLASPNTEAFF
>15|TRBV6-1|-|TRBJ1-5|-
TGTGCCAGCTGGTCTACAGGGAAGAGGAATCAGCCCCAGCATTTT
CASWSTGKRNQPQHF
>14|TRBV6-6|-|TRBJ1-2|few
TGTGCCAGCAGTTTGGGGGGGACTGGTGGTGGCTACACCTTC
CASSLGGTGGGYTF
>15|TRBV7-8|TRBD2|TRBJ2-3|-
TGTGCCAGCAGCTCCGGAGGGAGGGCGGGGGATACGCAGTATTTT
CASSSGGRAGDTQYF
>16|TRBV7-9|-|TRBJ1-2|-
TGTGCCAGCAGCTTAGCGACGGACAGTTCGGGTTCTGGCTACACCTTC
CASSLATDSSGSGYTF
>16|TRBV5-1|TRBD1|TRBJ2-7|-
TGCGCCAGCAGGCCGGACCCGGGACAGGGACGGTACGAGCAGTACTTC
CASRPDPGQGRYEQYF
>16|TRBV6-1|-|TRBJ1-4|-
TGTGCCAGCAGTGCCGCCAGACGGGCAACTAATGAAAAACTGTTTTTT
CASSAARRATNEKLFF
>13|TRBV7-9|TRBD1|TRBJ1-1|-
TGTGCCAGCAGCATTAGACAGGGTCCTGAAGCTTTCTTT
CASSIRQGPEAFF
>14|TRBV7-2|TRBD1|TRBJ1-1|-
TGTGCCAGCAGCAAAGGACAGGGTAGGGCTGAAGCTTTCTTT
CASSKGQGRAEAFF
>14|TRBV29-1|TRBD1|TRBJ1-1|-
TGCAGCGTTGTGACAGGGGGGGAAAACACTGAAGCTTTCTTT
CSVVTGGENTEAFF
>16|TRBV5-5|-|TRBJ2-3|-
TGTGCCAGCAGCTTGGATGGGCAGGGAGCCTCAGATACGCAGTATTTT
CASSLDGQGASDTQYF
>15|TRBV7-2|-|TRBJ2-5|-
TGTGCCAGCAGCTTAGATAGTAGTGGGTCCGCGACCCAGTACTTC
CASSLDSSGSATQYF
>15|TRBV2|TRBD2|TRBJ2-1|-
TGTGCCAGCATCTCTACGGGACTAGGGCCGAGTGAGCAGTTCTTC
CASISTGLGPSEQFF
>14|TRBV11-2|-|TRBJ2-7|-
TGTGCCAGCAGCTTAAACCCGGGGGCTAACGAGCAGTACTTC
CASSLNPGANEQYF
>16|TRBV19|-|TRBJ2-2|-
TGTGCCAGTAGTACCGGAGGGGCAGGGGACACCGGGGAGCTGTTTTTT
CASSTGGAGDTGELFF
>19|TRBV7-3|-|TRBJ2-3|-
TGTGCCAGCAGCTCACGACAGGGAGGAACGGGCGGGGGCCCAGATACGCAGTATTTT
CASSSRQGGTGGGPDTQYF